The clone carrying this T cell receptor (beta chain) was recorded a few times. What it binds is unknown. These data belong to a study of cytomegalovirus exposure and HLA in healthy donors. Overall study findings and caveats: The study found most TCR sequences rare, yet found some public TCRs in many donors.

Method: immunoSEQ multiplex PCR; TCRdb's copy keeps in-frame clones and lacks some. The sample records roughly 150,000 clones, around four fifths being singletons. The V gene's germline CDR1 is SGHAT and CDR2 FQNNGV. CDR3 length: 15 amino acids. J lost 6 bases, V lost 6 bases, and 9 bases had no gene match. The rearrangement links TRBV11-2 to TRBJ2-1; 9 positions match TRBD1. The clonotype was recovered from a man aged 25 to 40 in good health and CMV-seropositive. The specimen was PBMCs. The CDR3 region is CASSSYRGRSNEQFF. CDR3 DNA: TGTGCCAGCAGTTCCTACAGGGGGCGTAGCAATGAGCAGTTCTTC.